These 9 T cell receptor beta chains came from one sample sequenced in a study of low-dose radiotherapy and immunotherapy resistance in tumors (dated by TCRdb to 2022 to 2024). The sample's time point, from its label and the paper: after trial treatment. Taken with the paper, the label for treatment or condition translates to: LDRT plus nivolumab, ipilimumab, low-dose cyclophosphamide and aspirin (RACIN trial). This sample was sequenced with an Illumina HiSeq 2500. Superscript III and a set of TRAV- and TRBV-specific primers were used to synthesize first-strand cDNA, so that both TCRalpha and TCRbeta chains were covered. A roughly 20-cycle PCR with Phusion amplified the TCRs, pairing a constant-region primer with the adapter that was attached to the V primers. The public reads were run again by TCRdb, first through fastp at Q25 and then through MiXCR, and only productive beta chains were kept. All rows with the same CDR3 protein become a single entry with the most common DNA and genes. Here the sample has under 75,000 distinct CDR3 sequences; 20% to 25% occur a single time. Jointly, the top ten make up approximately 7.2% of the sample.

Sequencing used PBMCs, obtained after low-dose radiotherapy plus immunotherapy. The receptors stem from a male donor with prostate cancer.

J is TRBJ2-2 and V is TRBV13; D is perhaps TRBD1 (6 bases). Trimming pared 5 bases from V and 3 bases from J, leaving 16 bases between. The CDR3 length is 16 residues. Per germline, CDR1 PRHDT and CDR2 FYEKMQ (reference sequence). The CDR3 protein is CASSDTGRPDTGELFF. CDR3 nucleotides: TGTGCCAGCAGCGATACAGGGAGACCGGACACCGGGGAGCTGTTTTTT.

This chain links TRBV5-1 with TRBJ2-7; 16 nucleotides align to TRBD2. Germline CDR1 reads SGHRS; CDR2 reads YFSETQ. The V gene end was trimmed by 4 bases and the J gene end by 3 bases; junction bases not matched to a gene: 13. The CDR3 loop spans 19 amino acids. The CDR3 reads CASSEGLAGGLMYGYEQYF. The CDR3 DNA reads as TGCGCCAGCAGCGAGGGACTAGCGGGAGGGCTTATGTATGGCTACGAGCAGTACTTC.

This clonotype was recorded at least ten times. The CDR3 sequence: CASSVAPGELFF. The CDR3, as DNA: TGTGCCAGCAGCGTGGCTCCCGGGGAGCTGTTTTTT. This chain joins TRBV9 and TRBJ2-2; D is uncertain. CDR1 SGDLS and CDR2 YYNGEE come from the germline V gene. Trimming left V 2 bases short and J 6 bases short, with 5 bases between. This CDR3 is 12 amino acids long.

Comment on this clonotype: With only one base between it and a far larger clone, this is likely a read error. This chain connects TRBV5-8 to TRBJ1-2; no reliable D call. The V and J ends lost 2 bases and 0 bases respectively, with 23 bases between them. This CDR3 has 19 residues. Germline CDR1 SGHTS, CDR2 YDEGEE. The CDR3 loop reads CASSLDNGQTRRTNYGYTF. DNA of the CDR3: TGTGCCAGCAGCTTAGATAATGGGCAAACAAGGAGAACTAACTATGGCTACACCTTC.

The sample holds many counts of this clonotype. This sequence joins TRBV14 and TRBJ2-1; TRBD2 matches at 7 bases. Germline lookup yields CDR1 SGHDN and CDR2 FVKESK. The CDR3 is made up of 16 amino acids. V gave up 2 bases and J gave up 0 bases; unmatched junction bases: 4. The CDR3 region is CASSQKAGFSYNEQFF. CDR3 DNA sequence: TGTGCCAGCAGCCAAAAAGCGGGGTTCTCCTACAATGAGCAGTTCTTC.

There are many counts of this clonotype. In DNA, the CDR3 is TGTGCCAGCTCACCGCCTAGCGGGGGTGGTACGCAGTATTTT. Encoded protein: CASSPPSGGGTQYF. This chain connects TRBV18 to TRBJ2-3; TRBD2 aligns across 10 bases. The CDR3 runs to 14 residues. The V segment lost 3 bases and the J segment 8 bases; nucleotides outside the gene matches: 5. Germline-derived CDR1 and CDR2 are KGHSH and LQKENI.

This clonotype has ten or more counts. This chain links TRBV28 with TRBJ2-7, with 8 bases aligning to TRBD1. CDR3 length equals 14 residues. The V gene end was trimmed by 8 bases and the J gene end by 5 bases; junction bases not matched to a gene: 11. Germline loops: CDR1 MDHEN, CDR2 SYDVKM. CDR3 loop: CASDGTGKSHEQYF. The CDR3 DNA is TGTGCCAGCGACGGGACAGGAAAATCTCACGAGCAGTACTTC.

V usage is TRBV6-8 and J usage is TRBJ2-1, with TRBD2 identical over 11 bases. Germline trimming cut 7 bases from V and 0 bases from J; bases unmatched to any gene: 8. The CDR3 length is 17 residues. The germline V gene encodes CDR1 MNHGY and CDR2 SAAAGT. In DNA form, the CDR3 reads TGTGCCAGCAAAGCGGGACTAGCGGATAGCTCCTACAATGAGCAGTTCTTC. This sequence encodes CASKAGLADSSYNEQFF.

This clonotype was found many times. The V call is TRBV3-1, the J call TRBJ2-7, with TRBD1 matching 8 bases. Germline CDR1 and CDR2: LGHDT and YNNKEL (reference sequence). Trimming removed 3 bases from V and 0 bases from J; junction bases left unmatched: 7. The CDR3 is 16 amino acids. DNA for the CDR3: TGTGCCAGCAGCCAGAACAGGGGGTCAAGCTCCTACGAGCAGTACTTC. Encoded protein: CASSQNRGSSSYEQYF.